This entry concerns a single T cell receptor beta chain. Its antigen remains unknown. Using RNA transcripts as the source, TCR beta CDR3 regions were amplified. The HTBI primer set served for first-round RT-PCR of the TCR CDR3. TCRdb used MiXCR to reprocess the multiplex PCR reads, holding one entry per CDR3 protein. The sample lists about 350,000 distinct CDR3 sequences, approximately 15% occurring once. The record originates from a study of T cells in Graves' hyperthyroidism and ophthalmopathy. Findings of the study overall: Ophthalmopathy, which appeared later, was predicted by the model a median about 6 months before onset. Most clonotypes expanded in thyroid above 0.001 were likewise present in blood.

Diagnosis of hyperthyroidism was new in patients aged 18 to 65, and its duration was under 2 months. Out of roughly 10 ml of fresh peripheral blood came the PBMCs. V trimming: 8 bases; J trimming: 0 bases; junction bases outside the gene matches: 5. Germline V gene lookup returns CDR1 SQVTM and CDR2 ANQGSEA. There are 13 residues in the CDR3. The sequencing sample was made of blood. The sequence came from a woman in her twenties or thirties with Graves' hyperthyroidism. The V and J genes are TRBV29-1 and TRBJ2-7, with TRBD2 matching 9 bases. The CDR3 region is CSTRGGGSYEQYF. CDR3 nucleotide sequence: TGCAGCACGCGGGGGGGGGGCTCCTACGAGCAGTACTTC.